The 8 T cell receptor beta chains reported below all come from one sample, sequenced in a study of blood T cell repertoires in COVID-19. Here immunoSEQ multiplex PCR was the method, and the copy in TCRdb shows in-frame clones only, minus some. This table has about 190,000 clones, 70% to 90% appearing once. What was sequenced was peripheral blood. These receptors all come from a woman in her sixties or seventies with active or convalescent COVID-19.

The rearrangement joins TRBV5-6 to TRBJ2-7, with D tentatively TRBD1 (5 bases). Germline CDR1 SGHDT, CDR2 YYEEEE. The CDR3 has 18 amino acids. The V end was cut by 6 bases, the J end by 4 bases, with 29 bases between. The CDR3 nucleotides are TGTGCCAGCACCTCTAGTCAGGGTAGCAAAGGTCTTGGGTACGAGCAGTACTTC. Translated: CASTSSQGSKGLGYEQYF. The entire variable domain, with the rest obtained from reference TRBV5-6 and TRBJ2-7, is as follows: DAGVTQSPTHLIKTRGQQVTLRCSPKSGHDTVSWYQQALGQGPQFIFQYYEEEERQRGNFPDRFSGHQFPNYSSELNVNALLLGDSALYLCASTSSQGSKGLGYEQYFGPGTRLTVT.

V is TRBV19 and J is TRBJ1-6; TRBD1 matches 7 bases. J lost 8 bases, V lost 6 bases, and 10 bases had no gene match. The length of the CDR3 is 15 residues. Germline V gene lookup returns CDR1 LNHDA and CDR2 SQIVND (reference sequence). CDR3 DNA: TGTGCCAGTAGCCCTGCCGGGACAGTAGATTCACCCCTCCACTTT. This sequence encodes CASSPAGTVDSPLHF.

This chain connects TRBV7-2 to TRBJ1-5, with a weak D call TRBD1 (5 bases). The CDR3 is made up of 16 amino acids. Germline CDR1 is SGHTA and CDR2 is FQGNSA. Trimming took 4 bases from V and 2 from J, leaving 15 bases between them. CDR3 in amino acids: CASSWVGDFGNQPQHF. As DNA, the CDR3 is TGTGCCAGCAGCTGGGTAGGGGATTTCGGCAATCAGCCCCAGCATTTT.

The gene calls are TRBV5-1 and TRBJ2-3; the D gene is possibly TRBD2 (6 bases). This CDR3 contains 15 residues. Germline V gene data show CDR1 as SGHRS and CDR2 as YFSETQ. V lost 4 bases and J lost 2, with 14 bases in between. The CDR3 DNA reads as TGCGCCAGCAGCCCCGGTCTAGCGCCCACAGATACGCAGTATTTT. Translation: CASSPGLAPTDTQYF.

This clone has more than one count but fewer than ten. The rearrangement links TRBV15 to TRBJ1-2, with D unclear. The CDR3 extends over 15 amino acids. V lost 1 base to trimming and J lost 3 bases, with 12 bases between them. Germline CDR1 reads LNHNV; CDR2 reads YYDKDF (reference sequence). CDR3 region: CATSRARVLDYGYTF. Written as DNA, the CDR3 is TGTGCCACCAGCAGAGCGCGGGTACTGGACTATGGCTACACCTTC.

J is TRBJ1-6 and V is TRBV11-2, with a weak D call TRBD1 (6 bases). Trimming took 3 bases from V and 10 from J, leaving 13 bases between them. CDR1 is SGHAT, CDR2 FQNNGV, per germline. The CDR3 length is 14 residues. The CDR3 DNA sequence: TGTGCCAGCAGCTTTGGCAGGGGTGGCTCACCCCTCCACTTT. Residues: CASSFGRGGSPLHF.

The table lists this clone with a few counts. J is TRBJ1-1 and V is TRBV12-3 or TRBV12-4; D ambiguous. The CDR3 runs to 10 residues. The ends were cut back, 3 bases at V and 9 bases at J, with 5 bases in the middle. CDR3 amino acids: CASSFSKAFF. The CDR3 nucleotides read TGTGCCAGCAGTTTTTCCAAAGCTTTCTTT.

This clone was observed a few times. This sequence joins TRBV5-1 and TRBJ2-7; a weak D match, TRBD2 (6 bases). The CDR3 sequence is 15 residues long. Germline V gene lookup returns CDR1 SGHRS and CDR2 YFSETQ. With 3 bases removed from V and 4 bases from J, the gap between germline ends came to 17 bases. The CDR3 is CASSSYGTAFYEQYF. CDR3 bases: TGCGCCAGCAGCTCCTACGGGACTGCCTTTTACGAGCAGTACTTC.